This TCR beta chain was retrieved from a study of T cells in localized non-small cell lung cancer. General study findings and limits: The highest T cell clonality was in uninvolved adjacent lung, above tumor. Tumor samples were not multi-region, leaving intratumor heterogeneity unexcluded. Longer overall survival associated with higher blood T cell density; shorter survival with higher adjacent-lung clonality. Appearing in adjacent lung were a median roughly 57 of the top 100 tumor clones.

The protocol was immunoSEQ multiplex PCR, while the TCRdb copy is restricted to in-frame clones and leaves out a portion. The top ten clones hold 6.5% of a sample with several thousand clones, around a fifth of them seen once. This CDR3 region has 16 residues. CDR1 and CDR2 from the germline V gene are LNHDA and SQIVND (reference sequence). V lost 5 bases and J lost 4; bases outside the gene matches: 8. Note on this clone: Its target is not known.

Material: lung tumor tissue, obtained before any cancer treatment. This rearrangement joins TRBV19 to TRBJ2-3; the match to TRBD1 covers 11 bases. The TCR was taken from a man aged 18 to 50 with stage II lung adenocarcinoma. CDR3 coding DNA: TGTGCCAGTAGTGTCGATCCGGGACAGGGGGCAGATACGCAGTATTTT. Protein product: CASSVDPGQGADTQYF.